This TCR beta chain comes out of a study of cytomegalovirus exposure and HLA in healthy donors. With 60 Vbeta and 13 Jbeta primers, the PCR was carried out. Generated by immunoSEQ multiplex PCR, the TCRdb table keeps only in-frame clones and is missing some. The sample has 130,000 to 150,000 clones; approximately 80% are singletons. Germline V gene data show CDR1 as SGHRS and CDR2 as YFSETQ. The germline V and J ends were trimmed by 0 bases and 11 bases, with 17 bases remaining between them. The CDR3 is 14 residues long. The sample taken for sequencing was PBMCs. The origin of this receptor is a man aged 35 to 55 in good health and CMV-seropositive. This rearrangement joins TRBV5-1 to TRBJ2-5; tentative D call: TRBD1 (5 bases). CDR3 sequence (DNA): TGCGCCAGCAGCTTGGCGGGCAGGGAAGGAGAGCAGTACTTC. Translated: CASSLAGREGEQYF. The full variable domain, in which reference TRBV5-1 and TRBJ2-5 provide the parts outside the CDR3, is KAGVTQTPRYLIKTRGQQVTLSCSPISGHRSVSWYQQTPGQGLQFLFEYFSETQRNKGNFPGRFSGRQFSNSRSEMNVSTLELGDSALYLCASSLAGREGEQYFGPGTRLLVL.